The present TCR beta chain was sequenced within a study of cytomegalovirus exposure and HLA in healthy donors (dated by TCRdb to about 2017). With respect to the entire study: An earlier analysis of 587 of the donors reported about 300 Gb of sequence data and approximately 120 million unique TCR beta sequences obtained from roughly 170 million T cells. A later analysis re-examined previously published TCR beta repertoires from 610 or so donors and added high-resolution HLA genotyping to investigate patterns of TCR occurrence. Four to six DR-DQ haplotypes were handled as single units for association and clustering, since linkage in the cohort was strong. Roughly 290 gigabases of sequencing data and tens of millions of unique TCR sequences made up an early release that covered fewer than 650 HLA-typed donors. The later analysis used no new phenotypic data to find candidate immune exposures, relying instead on TCR beta sequences and their occurrence across donors. To predict cytomegalovirus infection status, the study brought together high-throughput TCR immunosequencing, statistical association of individual TCRs with disease status, and machine learning. Typing coverage differed by locus: A, B, C, DRB1 and DQB1 were typed in roughly 620-640 donors, DQA1 in 522, DPA1 in some 610, and DPB1 in roughly 470. Among roughly 400 genotyped donors of the cohort, an average of approximately 240,000 unique TCR beta nucleotide sequences was sequenced per donor, of which about 19% were non-productive. All discovery cohort repertoires had been generated using a single sequencing platform. Both class I and class II loci were covered by HLA typing, at four-digit resolution. The aim of the study was to test whether cataloging public T cell receptors could identify signatures of past pathogen exposure. Of the 300 to 400 genotyped donors, around 81% fell in the genetic ancestry cluster associated with self-reported Caucasian donors. Donor age, sex, ethnicity and CMV serostatus were collected together with the repertoire data. An earlier analysis of 587 of the donors applied high-throughput TCR beta sequencing to assess whether each TCR beta V gene segment acted as functional or pseudogenic. Using immunosequencing, the study profiled T cell repertoires from 640 or so subjects and related those repertoires to cytomegalovirus serostatus. A separate validation cohort of 90 to 150 different subjects was used in addition to the approximately 700-subject first cohort. A later genetic analysis took genome-wide SNP genotypes for about three fifths of the 666 donors and used that subset as a discovery cohort. What the research found in general, with its limitations: A later analysis found that HLA-associated TCR beta chains were more clonally expanded and had lower generation probabilities than equally common non-associated chains. This cohort had only TCR beta chains sequenced, and the lack of alpha or paired-chain data limited which features could be detected. The presence/absence analyses assumed that sequencing depth was roughly uniform across donors, and that assumption may not be true. Cytomegalovirus status was reported to be diagnosed by the classifier with high specificity and sensitivity in both the original and validation cohorts. Linkage disequilibrium might explain the correlated functional status among segregating V segments, but an unknown experimental factor could not be ruled out. When HLA alleles, especially DR and DQ, strongly co-occurred, attributing TCR associations to individual alleles was difficult. A further reported finding was that TCR beta sequences accurately predicted the HLA-A and HLA-B alleles for most subjects in the first cohort. The only immune exposure information available for the cohort was CMV serostatus. According to a later genetic analysis, donors in an Asian-associated ancestry cluster had fewer N-insertions in productive TCRs than the approximately 630-donor mean. V-gene and J-gene trimming of TCR beta chains was associated with a missense DCLRE1C variant in a later genetic analysis, and the association was replicated in an independent cohort. Some IMGT-functional V segments, including TRBV6-2 and TRBV6-3, could not be distinguished by the 87-base-pair reads and were therefore excluded. According to a later analysis, TCR association rates differed among HLA loci, with DRB1 alleles showing the most associated TCRs and HLA-C alleles showing the fewest. Fewer than 20 rarely observed V segments, including chromosome 9 orphons, were excluded from the earlier analysis of 550 to 700 of the donors because counts were too low. In vitro tests confirmed that a few of the cytomegalovirus-associated TCR beta chains recognize cytomegalovirus antigens. Across donors, most TCR sequences were observed very rarely, whereas some public TCRs were present in many individuals. Because some donors lacked HLA typing at each locus, the association tests relied only on the typed subset. In a later analysis, most CMV-associated TCR beta chains were found to appear HLA-restricted, with HLA associations seemingly driven largely by CMV exposure. In an earlier analysis of some 540 of the donors, most TCR beta V segments appeared in productive rearrangements about 87% or about 30% of the time, broadly matching IMGT annotations. The study listed approximately 150 TCR beta chains as associated with cytomegalovirus. In a later analysis, several top co-occurrence clusters were reported to appear linked to parvovirus B19, influenza, CMV and Epstein-Barr virus. A cluster of highly shared sequence variants was judged likely to be a technical artifact of the sequencing pipeline. Specific HLA alleles were associated with 18,000 or so TCR beta sequences at a false discovery rate of 0.05 in a later analysis. According to the authors, the approach could potentially be generalized to other disease states and immunological phenotypes.

The cohort was made up of 500 to 800 healthy bone marrow donors. At the time of sampling, all cohort members were nominally healthy, though unrecorded immune exposures were likely present. The donor tested CMV seronegative, placing the donor among the roughly 340 seronegative members of the cohort. Each donor provided a peripheral blood sample, and peripheral blood mononuclear cells were used for TCR beta sequencing. Genomic DNA was extracted from the blood cell samples with the Qiagen DNeasy Blood Extraction Kit. Library generation was performed with the immunoSEQ multiplex PCR assay. The multiplex PCR relied on a mix of 60 forward primers for TCR Vbeta segments and 13 reverse primers for TCR Jbeta segments. The CDR3 region of rearranged TCR beta genes was amplified from genomic DNA with a multiplex PCR assay. The Illumina HiSeq System was used to sequence the amplified TCR beta libraries as 87-base-pair reads. Concerning the study's data processing: Across the roughly 640 repertoires, a later analysis counted some 81 million unique TCR beta chains, some 11 million of which were shared by at least two donors. Raw reads were error-corrected and collapsed into unique sequences by a nearest-neighbor algorithm in which closely related sequences were merged to remove PCR and sequencing errors. V, D and J gene segments were assigned by aligning CDR3 sequences to IMGT reference sequences. For a sequence to be retained, at least a six-nucleotide match to both a V gene segment and a J gene segment was required. A rearrangement was called productive if the CDR3 had no stop codons and remained in frame with V and J, and every other rearrangement was called non-productive. Following IMGT convention, CDR3 was defined as the stretch from the second conserved V-encoded cysteine up to the conserved J-encoded phenylalanine. The earlier analysis of 450 to 750 of the donors excluded any sequence lacking an unambiguous match to a single V gene segment. In an earlier analysis of several hundred of the donors, a V segment was called functional when productive rearrangements were above 56.7%, and segregating when the standard deviation between donors exceeded 5%. A statistical classification framework was built to diagnose cytomegalovirus status from the catalog of TCR beta chain sequences. V and J gene assignment, in a later analysis, came from comparing TCR nucleotide sequences with IMGT/GENE-DB human TR gene sequences. The TCRdist pipeline was used in a later analysis to assign CDR3 sequences and most-parsimonious VDJ recombination scenarios. In a later analysis, each TCR beta chain was defined by its CDR3 amino acid sequence together with its V-gene family, and reads lacking a unique V-gene family were excluded. To address suspected cross-contamination and a sequencing artifact, a later analysis removed 450 to 700 highly shared, low-generation-probability nucleotide sequences. A later analysis calculated a clonal expansion index for each public chain from normalized within-repertoire ranks of inferred template counts. In a later analysis, generation probabilities were computed using a VDJ recombination model fitted to out-of-frame rearrangements, and the results were checked against IGoR. In a later analysis, hypergeometric tests were used to score TCR-TCR, TCR-HLA and TCR-CMV co-occurrence, with a repertoire-size bias correction applied to TCR pairs. False discovery rates were estimated in a later analysis by permuting HLA or CMV assignments 20 times. In a later analysis, co-occurring TCRs were grouped using DBSCAN, and TCRdist sequence similarity was added for clustering within HLA-allele-positive subsets. Repertoires with fewer than 30,000 or more than 120,000 public chains were left out of co-occurrence clustering, as were about five repertoires with anomalous nucleotide sharing. TCRdb limited this immuneACCESS table to in-frame rearrangements with V and J called. A share of clones is missing; checked studies link under half to unresolved V genes, and the rest is unexplained. That table furnishes V, J and clone size, whereas the DNA furnished D and trimming. The sample includes around 210,000 clones, with around 84% observed a single time. Of the sample, approximately 0.24% falls within the top ten clones.

Notes on this clone: There is no known antigen for this receptor. No much larger clone exists at a distance of one base, and base qualities are not known.

Between the V and J ends, shortened by 2 bases and 9 bases respectively, the junction contains 8 bases. Looking up the germline V gene (reference sequence) yields CDR1 DFQATT and CDR2 SNEGSKA. The CDR3 has 11 amino acids, counting the end cysteine and phenylalanine. The retained sequence is limited to the CDR3, 33 bases, with the frame set at the first base. The sample was PBMCs. This TCR came from a girl aged 2-10 years in good health and CMV-seronegative. This sequence uses TRBV20-1 and TRBJ2-1; the D region possibly corresponds to TRBD2 (5 bases align). The DNA sequence is given as TGCAGTGCTAGACTCGAGGGTGAGCAGTTCTTC. The translation is CSARLEGEQFF.